One and the same sample provided the 9 T cell receptor beta chains below, sequenced in a study of beta chain features in type 1 diabetes (dated by TCRdb to between 2017 and 2018). Their specific antigens are unknown. General study outcomes and caveats: In all four CD4+ subsets, TCRB CDR3 length was moderately but significantly shorter in type 1 diabetes patients.

Library preparation employed the immunoSEQ multiplex PCR assay. The High Capacity cDNA Reverse Transcription Kit was used to reverse transcribe all of the isolated RNA, meaning that expressed TCRB transcripts were what got sequenced. The table was pulled from immuneACCESS by TCRdb, which kept in-frame rearrangements only. Such tables lose some clones; where checked, under half of the loss comes from unresolved V genes, and the rest has no known cause. The sample yields 200,000 to 250,000 clones; 11% to 15% were counted once. The biggest ten clones account for just under 0.02% of the sample. Sequencing input: naive CD4+ T cells from blood. Taken with the paper, the label for cell subset or site translates to: true naive CD4+ T cells. These receptors came from a man aged 30-40 years with type 1 diabetes.

This clone was picked up a small number of times. This sequence joins TRBV4-2 and TRBJ2-5; weak D call: TRBD2 (6 bases). CDR1 LGHNA and CDR2 YNFKEQ come from the germline V gene. V was trimmed by 0 bases and J by 0 bases, leaving 11 bases between them. This CDR3 spans 16 amino acids. For the CDR3, the DNA is TGTGCCAGCAGCCAAGAGGGGCGGGGAGACCAAGAGACCCAGTACTTC. This encodes CASSQEGRGDQETQYF.

The V gene is TRBV13, the J gene TRBJ2-1, with D maybe TRBD1 (5 bases). The CDR3 is 18 residues long. Germline lookup yields CDR1 PRHDT and CDR2 FYEKMQ (reference sequence). Deletions cut 5 bases from V and 0 bases from J, with 20 bases between. CDR3 coding DNA: TGTGCCAGCAGCCCGATCGACAGTGGCTTTCGCTCCTACAATGAGCAGTTCTTC. As protein: CASSPIDSGFRSYNEQFF.

CDR3 sequence reads: CASSLRGLAGPEETQYF. CDR3 sequence (DNA): TGTGCCAGCAGCTTGAGGGGACTAGCGGGACCAGAAGAGACCCAGTACTTC. The genes are TRBV7-9 and TRBJ2-5, with 13 bases fitting TRBD2. Per the germline V gene, CDR1 is SEHNR and CDR2 is FQNEAQ (reference sequence). Unmatched junction bases numbered 7, after V lost 3 bases and J lost 3 bases. The CDR3 runs 17 residues. Drawing the rest from reference TRBV7-9 and TRBJ2-5, the complete variable domain is DTGVSQNPRHKITKRGQNVTFRCDPISEHNRLYWYRQTLGQGPEFLTYFQNEAQLEKSRLLSDRFSAERPKGSFSTLEIQRTEQGDSAMYLCASSLRGLAGPEETQYFGPGTRLLVL.

The rearrangement links TRBV30 to TRBJ2-3; D unresolved. V was pared by 4 bases and J by 4 bases, with 12 bases between. This CDR3 is 13 amino acids long. The germline CDR1 and CDR2 sequences are GTSNPN and SVGIG (reference sequence). CDR3 nucleotides: TGTGCCTGGAACTCTAGGATACCAGATACGCAGTATTTT. Translated, it gives CAWNSRIPDTQYF.

The table lists this clone with a few counts. V usage is TRBV4-2 and J usage is TRBJ1-5; 10 nucleotides align to TRBD1. Trimming at V came to 1 base and at J to 0 bases, leaving 6 bases not matched to a gene. The CDR3 extends over 18 amino acids. Germline V CDR1 and CDR2: LGHNA, YNFKEQ. CDR3 protein: CASSQGTGGPYSNQPQHF. Written as DNA, the CDR3 is TGTGCCAGCAGCCAAGGGACAGGGGGTCCCTATAGCAATCAGCCCCAGCATTTT.

This clone was observed a few times. J is TRBJ2-3 and V is TRBV5-6; D is possibly TRBD2 (6 bases). The CDR3 runs to 16 residues. Germline loops: CDR1 SGHDT, CDR2 YYEEEE. V lost 6 bases and J lost 6, with 23 bases in between. The DNA of the CDR3 is TGTGCCAGCACCCTAAGGGCGGGAACGTTACCTGATACGCAGTATTTT. It specifies CASTLRAGTLPDTQYF.

The V gene is TRBV7-9, the J gene TRBJ2-3; 9 bases map to TRBD2. The CDR3 runs to 16 residues. V trimming: 2 bases; J trimming: 9 bases; junction bases outside the gene matches: 12. Germline CDR1 and CDR2: SEHNR and FQNEAQ (reference sequence). CDR3 bases: TGTGCCAGCAGCTTAAGCGGGGGGAACATACCTGGAACGCAGTATTTT. It specifies CASSLSGGNIPGTQYF.

This clone was counted between two and nine times. The rearrangement uses TRBV5-6 and TRBJ2-5; the D gene is possibly TRBD1 (6 bases). Looked up from germline, CDR1 is SGHDT and CDR2 is YYEEEE. The ends were cut back, 3 bases at V and 1 base at J, with 10 bases in the middle. The CDR3 has 14 amino acids. CDR3 in amino acids: CASSSGHVQETQYF. As DNA, the CDR3 is TGTGCCAGCAGCTCGGGACACGTCCAAGAGACCCAGTACTTC.

The J gene is TRBJ1-5, the V gene TRBV18; D is unclear. CDR1 is KGHSH, CDR2 LQKENI, per germline. V lost 3 bases and J lost 0, with 12 bases in between. The CDR3 has 16 amino acids. The CDR3 protein is CASSPPGLYSNQPQHF. The CDR3 DNA sequence: TGTGCCAGCTCACCTCCTGGGCTGTATAGCAATCAGCCCCAGCATTTT.